This TCR beta chain was sequenced for a study of regulatory T cells in long-lasting Graves disease. Stated time point: newly diagnosed GD, antithyroid drugs for less than 3 months. PBMC RNA was the source of the TCR library. With EDTA tubes as the receptacles, around 10 milliliters of peripheral blood were drawn. The authors built TCR beta libraries using iRepertoire HTBI primers and Arm-PCR of CDR3 regions. TCRdb processed the multiplex PCR reads anew with MiXCR; each CDR3 protein has one entry. The table has hundreds of thousands of distinct CDR3 sequences, approximately 16% seen once. Study outcomes and limitations: Persistent Graves' patients had lower TCR diversity than newly diagnosed ones. Researchers reported studying only peripheral blood, not thyroid tissue. The sample size was small, and this may have reduced accuracy.

As for this clonotype: What it recognizes is unknown.

The CDR3 is made up of 12 amino acids. With 3 bases removed from V and 4 bases from J, the gap between germline ends came to 4 bases. Per germline, CDR1 LGHNT and CDR2 FRNRAP. These same data were also listed under a study on T cells in Graves' hyperthyroidism and ophthalmopathy.

The clonotype comes from a middle-aged woman with Graves disease. This chain links TRBV12-5 with TRBJ1-5; D unresolved. The sequences come from peripheral blood mononuclear cells (PBMCs), collected at new diagnosis, from a patient treated with antithyroid drugs. The DNA for the CDR3 is TGTGCTAGTGGTTTCCCGAATCAGCCCCAGCATTTT. This translates into CASGFPNQPQHF.